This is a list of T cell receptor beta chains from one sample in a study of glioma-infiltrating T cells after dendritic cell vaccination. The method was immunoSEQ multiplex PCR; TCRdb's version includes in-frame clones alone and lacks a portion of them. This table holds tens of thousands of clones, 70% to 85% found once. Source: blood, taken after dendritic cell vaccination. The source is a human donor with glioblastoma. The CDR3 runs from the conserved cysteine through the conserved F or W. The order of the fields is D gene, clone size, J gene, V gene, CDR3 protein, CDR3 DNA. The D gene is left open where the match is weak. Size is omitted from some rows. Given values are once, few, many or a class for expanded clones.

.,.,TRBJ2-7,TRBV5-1,CASSRSPNRREIIYEQYF,TGCGCCAGCAGTCGATCGCCGAACCGCAGGGAAATTATCTACGAGCAGTACTTC
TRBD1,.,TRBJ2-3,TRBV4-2,CASSHGQGSADTQYF,TGTGCCAGCAGCCACGGACAGGGGAGCGCAGATACGCAGTATTTT
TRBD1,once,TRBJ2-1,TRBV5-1,CASRAGTGGNEQFF,TGCGCCAGCAGGGCCGGGACAGGGGGCAATGAGCAGTTCTTC
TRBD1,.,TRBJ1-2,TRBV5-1,CASSSGQGRANYGYTF,TGCGCCAGCAGCTCTGGACAGGGAAGAGCTAACTATGGCTACACCTTC
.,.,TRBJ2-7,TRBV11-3,CASSPGLLDGSYEQYF,TGTGCCAGCAGCCCAGGGCTACTGGACGGCTCCTACGAGCAGTACTTC
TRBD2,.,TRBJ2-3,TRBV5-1,CASSSTAGGTGDTQYF,TGCGCCAGCAGCTCGACAGCGGGGGGGACTGGAGATACGCAGTATTTT
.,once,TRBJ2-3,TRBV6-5,CASSSLRLRDTQYF,TGTGCCAGCAGTTCCCTACGACTTAGGGATACGCAGTATTTT
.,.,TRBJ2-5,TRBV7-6,CASSWTVKRPKYF,TGTGCCAGCAGCTGGACAGTCAAACGCCCAAAGTACTTC
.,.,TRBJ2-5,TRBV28,CASSSHRQETQYF,TGTGCCAGCAGTTCCCACAGACAAGAGACCCAGTACTTC
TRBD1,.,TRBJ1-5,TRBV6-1,CASKTGDQPQHF,TGTGCCAGCAAAACAGGGGACCAGCCCCAGCATTTT
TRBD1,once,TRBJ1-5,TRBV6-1,CASSEWAGQSNQPQHF,TGTGCCAGCAGTGAATGGGCGGGACAGAGCAATCAGCCCCAGCATTTT
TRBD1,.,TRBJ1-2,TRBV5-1,CASSSMDRGRISSYTF,TGCGCCAGCAGCTCGATGGACAGGGGGCGCATTAGTAGCTACACCTTC
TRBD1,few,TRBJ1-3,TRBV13,CASSRTGVGNTIYF,TGTGCCAGCAGCCGGACAGGGGTCGGAAACACCATATATTTT
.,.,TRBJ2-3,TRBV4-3,CASSQGNAQTGDTQYF,TGCGCCAGCAGCCAAGGTAACGCCCAGACAGGCGATACGCAGTATTTT
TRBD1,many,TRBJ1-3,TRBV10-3,CAIKSSGQGPGNTIYF,TGTGCCATCAAATCCTCCGGACAGGGCCCTGGAAACACCATATATTTT
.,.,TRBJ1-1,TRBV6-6,CASSYRLTEAFF,TGTGCCAGCAGTTACAGACTCACTGAAGCTTTCTTT
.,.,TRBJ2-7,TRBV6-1,CASIRRRTYEQYF,TGTGCCAGCATAAGGCGGAGAACCTACGAGCAGTACTTC
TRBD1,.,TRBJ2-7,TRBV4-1,CASSQDETFQGAGEQYF,TGCGCCAGCAGCCAAGATGAAACTTTTCAGGGGGCAGGCGAGCAGTACTTC
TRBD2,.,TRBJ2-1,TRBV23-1,CASSLPTRTRDYNEQFF,TGCGCCAGCAGTCTTCCCACGAGGACTAGGGACTACAATGAGCAGTTCTTC
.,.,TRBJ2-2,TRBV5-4,CASSLLSANTGELFF,TGTGCCAGCAGCTTGCTGAGTGCGAACACCGGGGAGCTGTTTTTT
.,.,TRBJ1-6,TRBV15,CATSRDRGGKYSPLHF,TGTGCCACCAGCAGAGATCGAGGGGGAAAATATTCACCCCTCCACTTT
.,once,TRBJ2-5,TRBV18,CASSPRGGGGETQYF,TGTGCCAGCTCCCCTCGAGGAGGGGGCGGGGAGACCCAGTACTTC
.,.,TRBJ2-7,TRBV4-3,CASSQDRGQFSYEQYF,TGCGCCAGCAGCCAGGATAGAGGTCAGTTCTCCTACGAGCAGTACTTC
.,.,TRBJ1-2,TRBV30,CAWNRGNVGYGYTF,TGTGCCTGGAATCGGGGAAACGTTGGCTATGGCTACACCTTC
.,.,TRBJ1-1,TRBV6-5,CASSRGGDTEAFF,TGTGCCAGCAGCCGGGGCGGGGACACTGAAGCTTTCTTT
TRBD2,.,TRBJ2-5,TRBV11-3,CASSPRASGQETQYF,TGTGCCAGCAGCCCCCGGGCTAGCGGGCAAGAGACCCAGTACTTC
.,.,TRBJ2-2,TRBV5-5,CASSLLTFTGELFF,TGTGCCAGCAGCTTGCTTACATTCACCGGGGAGCTGTTTTTT
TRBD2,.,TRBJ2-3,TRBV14,CASSRTSGATDTQYF,TGTGCCAGCAGCCGGACTAGCGGGGCCACAGATACGCAGTATTTT
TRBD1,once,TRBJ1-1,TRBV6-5,CASTQGQGEAFF,TGTGCCAGCACTCAGGGACAGGGGGAAGCTTTCTTT
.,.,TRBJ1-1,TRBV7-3,CASSLLGSGSNTEAFF,TGTGCCAGCAGCTTACTTGGGTCAGGATCGAACACTGAAGCTTTCTTT
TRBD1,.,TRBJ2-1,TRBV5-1,CASSLEWGQGAQFF,TGCGCCAGCAGCTTGGAGTGGGGACAGGGGGCGCAGTTCTTC
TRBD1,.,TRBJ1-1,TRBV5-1,CASSPTGEYMNTEAFF,TGCGCCAGCAGCCCGACAGGGGAATACATGAACACTGAAGCTTTCTTT
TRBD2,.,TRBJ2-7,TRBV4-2,CASSQTSGNSLEQYF,TGTGCCAGCAGCCAAACTAGCGGGAATTCCCTCGAGCAGTACTTC
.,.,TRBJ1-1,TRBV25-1,CASSEPRGEGTEAFF,TGTGCCAGCAGTGAACCCAGGGGCGAAGGGACTGAAGCTTTCTTT
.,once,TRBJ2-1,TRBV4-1,CASSQEVDSSYNEQFF,TGCGCCAGCAGCCAAGAAGTAGACAGCTCCTACAATGAGCAGTTCTTC
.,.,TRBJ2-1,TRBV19,CASSIGARSILFF,TGTGCCAGTAGTATTGGTGCCCGGTCCATCTTGTTCTTC
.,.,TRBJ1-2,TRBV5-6,CASSSSGNLYGYTF,TGTGCCAGCAGCTCGTCCGGGAACCTTTATGGCTACACCTTC
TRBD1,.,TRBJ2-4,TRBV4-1,CASSQGKAWTGLAKNIQYF,TGCGCCAGCAGCCAAGGCAAGGCCTGGACAGGTTTAGCCAAAAACATTCAGTACTTC
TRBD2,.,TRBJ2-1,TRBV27,CASTGLAGGPTQFF,TGTGCCAGTACTGGACTAGCGGGGGGGCCGACGCAGTTCTTC
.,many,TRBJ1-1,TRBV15,CATRTRQTNTEAFF,TGTGCCACCAGGACGAGGCAGACTAACACTGAAGCTTTCTTT
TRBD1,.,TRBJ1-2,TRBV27,CASSLSGTGVIDGYTF,TGTGCCAGCAGTTTATCCGGGACAGGGGTCATCGATGGCTACACCTTC
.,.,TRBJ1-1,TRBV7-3,CASSLRGNTEAFF,TGTGCCAGCAGCTTAAGAGGGAACACTGAAGCTTTCTTT
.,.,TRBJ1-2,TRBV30,CAWYGGPVGYTF,TGTGCCTGGTACGGGGGGCCGGTTGGCTACACCTTC
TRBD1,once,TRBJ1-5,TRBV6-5,CASSYGQGNQPQHF,TGTGCCAGCAGTTACGGACAGGGCAATCAGCCCCAGCATTTT
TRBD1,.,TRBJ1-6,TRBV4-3,CASSTGQYNSPLHF,TGCGCCAGCAGCACGGGACAGTATAATTCACCCCTCCACTTT
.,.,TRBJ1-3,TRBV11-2,CASSLARISGNTIYF,TGTGCCAGCAGCTTAGCTAGAATCTCTGGAAACACCATATATTTT
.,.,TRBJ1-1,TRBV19,CASSTGTEAFF,TGTGCCAGCTCGACGGGCACTGAAGCTTTCTTT
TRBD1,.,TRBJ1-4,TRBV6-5,CASRTDRANEKLFF,TGTGCCAGCAGAACCGACAGGGCCAATGAAAAACTGTTTTTT
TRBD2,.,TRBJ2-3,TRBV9,CASSVVAGGITDTQYF,TGTGCCAGCAGCGTAGTAGCGGGGGGGATCACAGATACGCAGTATTTT
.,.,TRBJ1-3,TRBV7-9,CASSLGQNTIYF,TGTGCCAGCAGCTTAGGGCAGAACACCATATATTTT
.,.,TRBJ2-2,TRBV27,CASSFVPGELFF,TGTGCCAGCAGTTTCGTCCCGGGGGAGCTGTTTTTT
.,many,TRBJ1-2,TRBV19,CASSMKGGEYGYTF,TGTGCCAGTAGTATGAAGGGAGGGGAGTATGGCTACACCTTC
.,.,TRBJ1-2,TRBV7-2,CASTRQLTNYGYTF,TGTGCCAGCACAAGACAGCTCACTAACTATGGCTACACCTTC
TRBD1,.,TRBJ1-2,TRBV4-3,CASSQRPGQGREYYGYTF,TGCGCCAGCAGCCAGCGGCCGGGACAGGGTCGGGAGTACTATGGCTACACCTTC
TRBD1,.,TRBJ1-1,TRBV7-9,CASSFRQGRTEAFF,TGTGCCAGCAGCTTCCGACAGGGACGGACTGAAGCTTTCTTT
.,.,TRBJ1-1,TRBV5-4,CAGGVKDTEAFF,TGTGCCGGAGGCGTGAAGGACACTGAAGCTTTCTTT
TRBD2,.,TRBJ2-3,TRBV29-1,CSVLGGDKSDTQYF,TGCAGCGTGCTCGGGGGGGACAAATCAGATACGCAGTATTTT
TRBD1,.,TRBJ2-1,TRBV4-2,CASSLRTGEVNEQFF,TGTGCCAGCAGCCTCCGGACAGGGGAGGTCAATGAGCAGTTCTTC
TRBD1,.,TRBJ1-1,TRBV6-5,CASSDTGDSEAFF,TGTGCCAGCAGTGATACAGGGGACAGTGAAGCTTTCTTT
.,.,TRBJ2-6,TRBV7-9,CASGPGESGANVLTF,TGTGCCAGCGGACCGGGGGAGTCTGGGGCCAACGTCCTGACTTTC